The 6 T cell receptor beta chains below come from one sample, sequenced in a study of blood T cell repertoires in COVID-19. Assay used: immunoSEQ multiplex PCR; TCRdb lists only in-frame clones, some missing. The sample has approximately 140,000 clones, around 88% seen once. Sequencing used peripheral blood. The receptors here all came from a man aged 50 to 59 with active or convalescent COVID-19.

This sequence joins TRBV27 and TRBJ1-4; D is unclear. The germline V and J ends were trimmed by 6 bases and 8 bases, with 25 bases remaining between them. Germline CDR1 MNHEY, CDR2 SMNVEV (reference sequence). The CDR3 covers 17 residues. The CDR3 loop reads CASRHTGRRASGEKLFF. CDR3 bases: TGTGCCAGCAGACACACTGGTCGGCGGGCTTCGGGGGAAAAACTGTTTTTT.

This sequence joins TRBV7-2 and TRBJ1-3; 8 bases fit TRBD1. Germline V gene lookup returns CDR1 SGHTA and CDR2 FQGNSA. J gave up 4 bases and V 1 base, and 0 bases lay outside the gene matches. This CDR3 has 14 residues. CDR3 bases: TGTGCCAGCAGCTTAGACAGGGGGGGAAACACCATATATTTT. The encoded protein is CASSLDRGGNTIYF.

The chain couples TRBV2 to TRBJ1-5; 7 bases fit TRBD1. V lost 6 bases and J lost 0; bases outside the gene matches: 11. The CDR3 runs to 17 residues. Germline CDR1 SNHLY, CDR2 FYNNEI. CDR3 bases: TGTGCCAGCAGATTAGACAGGGTCGATTCTAGCAATCAGCCCCAGCATTTT. Protein: CASRLDRVDSSNQPQHF.

The V call is TRBV29-1, the J call TRBJ1-6, with 7 bases matching TRBD1. Germline lookup yields CDR1 SQVTM and CDR2 ANQGSEA. J gave up 5 bases and V 4 bases, and 5 bases lay outside the gene matches. This CDR3 is 14 amino acids long. The CDR3 spells CSVVPGTDNSPLHF. CDR3 DNA: TGCAGCGTTGTCCCCGGGACAGATAATTCACCCCTCCACTTT.

This chain connects TRBV30 to TRBJ1-5; 7 nucleotides line up with TRBD1. CDR1 is GTSNPN and CDR2 is SVGIG in the germline V gene (reference sequence). Trimming removed 4 bases from V and 4 bases from J; junction bases left unmatched: 10. CDR3 length equals 15 residues. The CDR3 loop reads CAWTVPGQRNQPQHF. In DNA, the CDR3 is TGTGCCTGGACTGTTCCGGGACAGCGAAATCAGCCCCAGCATTTT.

This clone is a singleton in its sample. V and J are TRBV10-3 and TRBJ1-5, with 11 positions matching TRBD1. CDR1 is ENHRY, CDR2 SYGVKD, per germline. J was trimmed by 0 bases and V by 0 bases; bases with no gene match: 7. The CDR3 consists of 19 residues. This CDR3 reads CAISESRTGGLISNQPQHF. Here the CDR3 DNA reads TGTGCCATCAGTGAGTCTAGGACAGGGGGCTTGATTAGCAATCAGCCCCAGCATTTT.